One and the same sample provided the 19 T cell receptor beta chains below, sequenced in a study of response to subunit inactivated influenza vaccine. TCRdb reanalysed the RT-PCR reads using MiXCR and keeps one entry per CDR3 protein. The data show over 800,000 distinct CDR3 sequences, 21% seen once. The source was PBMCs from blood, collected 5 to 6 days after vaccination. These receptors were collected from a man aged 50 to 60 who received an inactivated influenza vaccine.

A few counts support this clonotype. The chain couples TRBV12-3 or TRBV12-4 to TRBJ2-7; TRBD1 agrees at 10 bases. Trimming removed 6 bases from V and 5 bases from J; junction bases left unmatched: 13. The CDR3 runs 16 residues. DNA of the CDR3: TGTGCCAGCAGCCCAGTGTTGGGACAGGGGATCCACGAGCAGTACTTC. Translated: CASSPVLGQGIHEQYF.

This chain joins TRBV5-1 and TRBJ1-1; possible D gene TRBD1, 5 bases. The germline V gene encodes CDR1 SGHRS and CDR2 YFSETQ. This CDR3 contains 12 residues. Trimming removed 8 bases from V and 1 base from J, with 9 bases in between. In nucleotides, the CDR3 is TGCGCCAGTAAAGGACAGAACACTGAAGCTTTCTTT. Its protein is CASKGQNTEAFF.

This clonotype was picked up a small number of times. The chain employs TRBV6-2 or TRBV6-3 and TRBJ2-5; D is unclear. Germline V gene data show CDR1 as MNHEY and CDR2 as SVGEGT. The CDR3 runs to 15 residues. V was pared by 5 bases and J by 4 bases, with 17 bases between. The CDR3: CASSVSLVLRETQYF. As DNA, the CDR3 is TGTGCCAGCAGTGTTAGCCTGGTATTGAGAGAGACCCAGTACTTC.

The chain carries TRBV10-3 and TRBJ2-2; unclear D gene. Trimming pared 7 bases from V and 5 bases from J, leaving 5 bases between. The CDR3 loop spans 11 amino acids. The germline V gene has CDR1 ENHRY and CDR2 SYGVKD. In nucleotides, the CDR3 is TGTGCCATCAAAGAGACCGGGGAGCTGTTTTTT. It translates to CAIKETGELFF.

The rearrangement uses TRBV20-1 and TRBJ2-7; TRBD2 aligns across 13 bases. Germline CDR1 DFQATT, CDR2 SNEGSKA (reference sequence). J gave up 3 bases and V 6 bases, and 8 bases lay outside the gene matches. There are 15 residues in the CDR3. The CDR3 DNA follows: TGCAGTGCCCCTTTCTGGACTAGCGGGAGCTACGAGCAGTACTTC. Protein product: CSAPFWTSGSYEQYF.

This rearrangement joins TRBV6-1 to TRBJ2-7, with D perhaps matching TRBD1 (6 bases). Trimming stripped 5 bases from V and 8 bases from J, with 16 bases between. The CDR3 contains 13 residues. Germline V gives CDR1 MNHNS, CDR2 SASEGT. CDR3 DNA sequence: TGTGCCAGCAGTCCACGAGACAGGACTCAGCAGTACTTC. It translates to CASSPRDRTQQYF.

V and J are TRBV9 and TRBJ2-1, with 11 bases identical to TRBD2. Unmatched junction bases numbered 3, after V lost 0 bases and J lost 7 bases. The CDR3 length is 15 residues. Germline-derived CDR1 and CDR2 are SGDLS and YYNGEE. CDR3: CASSVGSSGRNEQFF. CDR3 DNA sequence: TGTGCCAGCAGCGTAGGGTCTAGCGGGAGGAATGAGCAGTTCTTC.

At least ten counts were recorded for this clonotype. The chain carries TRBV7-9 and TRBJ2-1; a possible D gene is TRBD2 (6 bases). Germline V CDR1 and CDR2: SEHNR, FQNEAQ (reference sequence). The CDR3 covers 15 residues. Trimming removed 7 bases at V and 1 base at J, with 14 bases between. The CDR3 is CASIRRETSYNEQFF. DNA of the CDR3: TGTGCCAGCATCCGACGGGAGACGTCCTACAATGAGCAGTTCTTC.

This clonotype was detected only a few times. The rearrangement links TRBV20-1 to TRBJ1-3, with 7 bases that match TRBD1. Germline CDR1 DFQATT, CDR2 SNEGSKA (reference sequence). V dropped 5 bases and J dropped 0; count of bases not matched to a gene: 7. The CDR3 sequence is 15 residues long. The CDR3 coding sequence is TGCAGTGCTGCGAGGGACAGCAGCTCTGGAAACACCATATATTTT. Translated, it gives CSAARDSSSGNTIYF.

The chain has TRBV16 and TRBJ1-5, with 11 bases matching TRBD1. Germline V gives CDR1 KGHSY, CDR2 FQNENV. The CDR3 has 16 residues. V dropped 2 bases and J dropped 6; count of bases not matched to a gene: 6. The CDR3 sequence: CASSQSSGTGGQPQHF. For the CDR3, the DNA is TGTGCCAGCAGCCAAAGTTCCGGGACAGGGGGTCAGCCCCAGCATTTT. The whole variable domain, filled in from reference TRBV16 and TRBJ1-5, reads GEEVAQTPKHLVRGEGQKAKLYCAPIKGHSYVFWYQQVLKNEFKFLISFQNENVFDETGMPKERFSAKCLPNSPCSLEIQATKLEDSAVYFCASSQSSGTGGQPQHFGDGTRLSIL.

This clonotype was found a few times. The CDR3 spells CSASRQTSTDTQYF. The CDR3 coding sequence is TGCAGTGCTAGCCGACAGACTAGCACAGATACGCAGTATTTT. V gene TRBV20-1 combines with J gene TRBJ2-3; D perhaps matches TRBD1 (5 bases). This CDR3 region has 14 residues. The germline CDR1 and CDR2 sequences are DFQATT and SNEGSKA (reference sequence). The germline V and J ends were trimmed by 3 bases and 0 bases, with 10 bases remaining between them.

The CDR3 loop reads CASSPGTGGFEQYF. CDR3 nucleotides: TGCGCCAGCAGCCCCGGGACAGGGGGCTTCGAGCAGTACTTC. The chain combines TRBV5-1 with TRBJ2-7; 12 nucleotides align to TRBD1. Germline CDR1 SGHRS, CDR2 YFSETQ. The CDR3 is 14 residues long. V was clipped by 4 bases and J by 6 bases; unmatched bases: 5.

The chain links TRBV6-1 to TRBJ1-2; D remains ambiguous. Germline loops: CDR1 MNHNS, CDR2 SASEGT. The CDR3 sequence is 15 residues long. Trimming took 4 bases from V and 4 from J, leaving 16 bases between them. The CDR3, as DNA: TGTGCCAGCAGTGCCTTCGAAGGGCTTGGCTATGGCTACACCTTC. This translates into CASSAFEGLGYGYTF.

The DNA of the CDR3 is TGTGCCAGCTCACTACTACAGGGGCGCACCAAGGCCTACGAGCAGTACTTC. It yields the protein CASSLLQGRTKAYEQYF. V gene TRBV18 combines with J gene TRBJ2-7; 7 bases are shared with TRBD1. From germline, CDR1 is KGHSH and CDR2 LQKENI. J was trimmed by 2 bases and V by 4 bases; bases with no gene match: 14. This CDR3 contains 17 residues.

The CDR3 sequence is CASSSGQGGREQYF. The CDR3 DNA follows: TGCGCCAGCAGCTCCGGACAGGGAGGTAGGGAGCAGTACTTC. The J gene is TRBJ2-7, the V gene TRBV4-1; TRBD1 matches 8 bases. This CDR3 comprises 14 residues. Germline V gene lookup returns CDR1 MGHRA and CDR2 YSYEKL. After removal of 5 bases from V and 7 bases from J, the junction contained 10 bases not matched to a gene.

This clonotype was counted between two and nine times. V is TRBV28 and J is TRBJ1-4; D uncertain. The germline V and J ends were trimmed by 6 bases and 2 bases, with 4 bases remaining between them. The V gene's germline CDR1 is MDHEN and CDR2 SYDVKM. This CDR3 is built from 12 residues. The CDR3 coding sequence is TGTGCCAGCAGGCGGACTAATGAAAAACTGTTTTTT. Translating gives CASRRTNEKLFF.

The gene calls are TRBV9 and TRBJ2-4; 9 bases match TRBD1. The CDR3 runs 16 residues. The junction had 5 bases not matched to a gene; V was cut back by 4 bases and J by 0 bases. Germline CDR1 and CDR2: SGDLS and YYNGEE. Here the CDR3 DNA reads TGTGCCAGCAGCCCCACAGGGGGCGAAGCCAAAAACATTCAGTACTTC. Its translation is CASSPTGGEAKNIQYF.

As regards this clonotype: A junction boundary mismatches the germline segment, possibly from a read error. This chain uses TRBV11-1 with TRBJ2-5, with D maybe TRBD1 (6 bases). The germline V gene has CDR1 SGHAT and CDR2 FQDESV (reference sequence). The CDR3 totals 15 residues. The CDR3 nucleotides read TGTGTCAGCAGCTTAGCGCTCTCAGGGGTGGAGACCCAGTACTTC. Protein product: CVSSLALSGVETQYF.

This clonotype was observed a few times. CDR3 amino acids: CASSLAGSQSSYEQYF. The DNA for the CDR3 is TGCGCCAGCAGCTTGGCCGGGTCACAGAGCTCCTACGAGCAGTACTTC. The rearrangement joins TRBV5-1 to TRBJ2-7, with D hard to call. The CDR3 runs to 16 residues. The V and J ends lost 0 bases and 0 bases respectively, with 13 bases between them. Germline lookup yields CDR1 SGHRS and CDR2 YFSETQ. The complete variable domain, with remaining parts taken from reference TRBV5-1 and TRBJ2-7, reads KAGVTQTPRYLIKTRGQQVTLSCSPISGHRSVSWYQQTPGQGLQFLFEYFSETQRNKGNFPGRFSGRQFSNSRSEMNVSTLELGDSALYLCASSLAGSQSSYEQYFGPGTRLTVT.